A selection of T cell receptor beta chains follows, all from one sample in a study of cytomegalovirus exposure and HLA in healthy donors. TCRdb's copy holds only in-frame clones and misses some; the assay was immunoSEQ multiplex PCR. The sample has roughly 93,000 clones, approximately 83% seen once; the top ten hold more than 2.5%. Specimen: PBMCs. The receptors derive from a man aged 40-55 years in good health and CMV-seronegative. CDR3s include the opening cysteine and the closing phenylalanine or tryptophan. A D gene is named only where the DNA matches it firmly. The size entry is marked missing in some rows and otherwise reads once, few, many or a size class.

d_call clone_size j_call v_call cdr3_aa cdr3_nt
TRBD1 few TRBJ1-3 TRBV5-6 CASSSRGGPGNTIYF TGTGCCAGCAGCTCTAGAGGGGGCCCTGGAAACACCATATATTTT
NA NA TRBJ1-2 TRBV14 CASSQDKGPGEGDGYTF TGTGCCAGCAGCCAAGATAAGGGACCCGGGGAGGGGGATGGCTACACCTTC
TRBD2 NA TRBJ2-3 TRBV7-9 CVGGSRDTQYF TGCGTGGGAGGGAGTCGAGATACGCAGTATTTT
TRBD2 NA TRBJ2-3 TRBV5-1 CASRPGLAGLDTQYF TGCGCCAGCAGACCGGGACTAGCGGGTTTGGATACGCAGTATTTT
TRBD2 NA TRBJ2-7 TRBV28 CASSIHGGGSYEQYF TGTGCCAGCAGTATCCACGGGGGGGGCTCCTACGAGCAGTACTTC
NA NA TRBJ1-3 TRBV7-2 CASSTTGSYSGNTIYF TGTGCCAGCAGCACCACAGGGTCCTACTCTGGAAACACCATATATTTT
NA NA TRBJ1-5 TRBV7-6 CASSLAQGSYQPQHF TGTGCCAGCAGCTTAGCGCAGGGCAGCTATCAGCCCCAGCATTTT
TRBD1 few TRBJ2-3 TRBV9 CASSAGQGKDTQYF TGTGCCAGCAGCGCCGGACAGGGGAAAGATACGCAGTATTTT
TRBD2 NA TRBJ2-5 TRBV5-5 CASSRRGSQETQYF TGTGCCAGCAGCCGGCGGGGGTCCCAAGAGACCCAGTACTTC
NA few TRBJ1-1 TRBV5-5 CASSLEEGANTEAFF TGTGCCAGCAGCTTGGAAGAGGGAGCGAACACTGAAGCTTTCTTT
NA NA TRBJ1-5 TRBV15 CATSRGVTPTNQPQHF TGTGCCACCAGCAGAGGAGTAACCCCGACTAATCAGCCCCAGCATTTT
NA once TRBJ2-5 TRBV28 CASSLLSAAYQETQYF TGTGCCAGCAGTCTCCTATCGGCGGCGTACCAAGAGACCCAGTACTTC
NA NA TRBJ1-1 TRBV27 CASRARGIHTEAFF TGTGCCAGCAGAGCGCGGGGAATTCACACTGAAGCTTTCTTT
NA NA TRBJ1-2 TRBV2 CASTREGNYGYTF TGTGCCAGCACCCGAGAGGGCAACTATGGCTACACCTTC
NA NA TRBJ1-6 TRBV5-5 CASSSLQGNSPLHF TGTGCCAGCAGCTCCCTGCAGGGGAATTCACCCCTCCACTTT
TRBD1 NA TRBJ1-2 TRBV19 CASSGWTGTNYGYTF TGTGCCAGTAGTGGGTGGACAGGAACCAACTATGGCTACACCTTC
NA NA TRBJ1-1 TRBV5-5 CASSLDRGGWYTEAFF TGTGCCAGCAGTCTAGACAGAGGGGGTTGGTACACTGAAGCTTTCTTT
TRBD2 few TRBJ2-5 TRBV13 CASSLVSGGRETQYF TGTGCCAGCAGCTTAGTTAGCGGGGGAAGGGAGACCCAGTACTTC